This TCR beta chain was obtained from a study of CD8 T cells in ankylosing spondylitis. Points from the study as a whole: The clones that were linked to disease were reported to be significantly enriched in matched synovial fluid samples from ankylosing spondylitis patients. Disease-linked clones were CD8+ and relatively rare in peripheral blood. A motif in TCR beta, a set of fewer than ten highly homologous variants, appeared characteristic of ankylosing spondylitis blood. In synovial fluid and blood from reactive arthritis, some motif variants were previously reported.

Regarding this clonotype: What it binds is unknown.

The germline V gene has CDR1 SNHLY and CDR2 FYNNEI. CDR3 size: 15 residues. Trimming took 8 bases from V and 0 from J, leaving 14 bases between them. Libraries of TCR beta came from quantitative 5'-RACE with molecular barcodes. MiXCR, run by TCRdb on the 5' RACE reads, gives a single entry per CDR3 protein. The sample carries hundreds of thousands of distinct CDR3 sequences, 10% to 15% recorded once. The source material was blood, either unsorted or a sorted T cell fraction (not recorded which). The TCR was taken from a male donor with ankylosing spondylitis. The V call is TRBV2, the J call TRBJ2-1; TRBD2 might be the D (6 bases). The CDR3, as DNA: TGTGCCAGCTCCTTCGCGGGGCTCTCCTACAATGAGCAGTTCTTC. This translates into CASSFAGLSYNEQFF.